These 2 T cell receptor beta chains were all obtained from the same sample, sequenced in a study of T cells in localized non-small cell lung cancer. TCRdb's table, derived via immunoSEQ multiplex PCR, lists solely in-frame clones and lacks some. In the table there are 950 to 1,200 clones, about 17% of which are singletons. Sequencing used lung tumor tissue, obtained before any cancer treatment. Receptor source: a woman aged 40-70 years with stage II lung adenocarcinoma.

Judged by abundance, this clone is large (0.1 to 1%). The rearrangement links TRBV6-8 to TRBJ2-7; unclear D gene. The CDR3 spans 14 residues. V was pared by 0 bases and J by 2 bases, with 8 bases between. In germline, CDR1 is MNHGY, CDR2 SAAAGT. The CDR3 loop is CASSYSASPYEQYF. CDR3 coding DNA: TGTGCCAGCAGTTACTCGGCCAGCCCCTACGAGCAGTACTTC.

This clone ranks as large (0.1 to 1%). This chain connects TRBV6-8 to TRBJ1-2; the match to TRBD1 covers 7 bases. The CDR3 loop spans 14 amino acids. Trimming took 5 bases from V and 8 from J; bases not matched to a gene: 11. Per the germline V gene, CDR1 is MNHGY and CDR2 is SAAAGT. This CDR3 reads CASSDLDRVRGYTF. CDR3 in DNA: TGTGCCAGCAGTGACCTAGACAGGGTACGGGGCTACACCTTC.